These T cell receptor beta chains were read from a single sample in a study of cytomegalovirus exposure and HLA in healthy donors. Libraries were prepared by immunoSEQ multiplex PCR; TCRdb keeps only in-frame clonotypes and omits some of them. The table lists about 130,000 clones, approximately 94% of them singletons. Sequences were obtained from PBMCs. All receptors derive from a woman aged 18 to 35 in good health and CMV-seronegative. The CDR3 runs from the conserved cysteine through the conserved F or W. Each record gives: clone size, V gene, J gene, D gene, CDR3 DNA, CDR3 protein. A D gene is named only where the DNA matches it firmly. Clone sizes are given selectively: once, few, many, or a class where the clone is expanded.

size: .; V: TRBV6-6; J: TRBJ2-2; D: TRBD2; DNA: TGTGCCAGCAGCTCGACTAGCGGGGAGACCACCGGGGAGCTGTTTTTT; CDR3: CASSSTSGETTGELFF
size: .; V: TRBV9; J: TRBJ2-3; D: .; DNA: TGTGCCAGCAGCGTAACACAGGCTAGCACAGATACGCAGTATTTT; CDR3: CASSVTQASTDTQYF
size: .; V: TRBV5-1; J: TRBJ1-1; D: .; DNA: TGCGCCAGCAGGGCAGCAGGGACTCTAAACACTGAAGCTTTCTTT; CDR3: CASRAAGTLNTEAFF
size: .; V: TRBV2; J: TRBJ1-5; D: .; DNA: TGTGCCAGCAGTTCACAGAGTCAGCCCCAGCATTTT; CDR3: CASSSQSQPQHF
size: .; V: TRBV2; J: TRBJ2-5; D: .; DNA: TGTGCCAGCAAAGGGGAATTCGGGACCCAGTACTTC; CDR3: CASKGEFGTQYF
size: .; V: TRBV14; J: TRBJ2-3; D: .; DNA: TGTGCCAGCAGCCAAGTGCAGGGTTTAGCAGATACGCAGTATTTT; CDR3: CASSQVQGLADTQYF
size: .; V: TRBV19; J: TRBJ2-2; D: .; DNA: TGTGCCAGTAGTTTACCCGAACAGGGCCACGGGGAGCTGTTTTTT; CDR3: CASSLPEQGHGELFF
size: .; V: TRBV5-1; J: TRBJ2-1; D: TRBD2; DNA: TGCGCCAGCAGCTTCGAACCGACTAGCTCCAACTACAATGAGCAGTTCTTC; CDR3: CASSFEPTSSNYNEQFF
size: .; V: TRBV7-6; J: TRBJ2-1; D: .; DNA: TGTGCCAGCAGCCCGTCAAGCGGATTCTCTTACAATGAGCAGTTCTTC; CDR3: CASSPSSGFSYNEQFF
size: .; V: TRBV7-9; J: TRBJ1-1; D: TRBD1; DNA: TGTGCCAGCAGCGCACAGGGGGATGTCACTGAAGCTTTCTTT; CDR3: CASSAQGDVTEAFF
size: .; V: TRBV14; J: TRBJ2-2; D: TRBD2; DNA: TGTGCCAGCAGCCGCCCGCGGGGGGGGCTTAACACCGGGGAGCTGTTTTTT; CDR3: CASSRPRGGLNTGELFF
size: .; V: TRBV5-6; J: TRBJ1-2; D: .; DNA: TGTGCCAGCAGCTTGGAGGGTCGGGGGTACTATGGCTACACCTTC; CDR3: CASSLEGRGYYGYTF
size: .; V: TRBV5-6; J: TRBJ2-6; D: .; DNA: TGTGCCAGCAGCCAAAGGACGGGGGTTAGCTCTGGGGCCAACGTCCTGACTTTC; CDR3: CASSQRTGVSSGANVLTF
size: .; V: TRBV5-4; J: TRBJ2-1; D: .; DNA: TGTGCCAGCAGCCCGGACCGGGGAGGAGGGTCCAATGAGCAGTTCTTC; CDR3: CASSPDRGGGSNEQFF
size: .; V: TRBV19; J: TRBJ1-2; D: TRBD1; DNA: TGTGCCAGTAGTATACCCGGGGACAGGGGGCGCTTCTATGGCTACACCTTC; CDR3: CASSIPGDRGRFYGYTF
size: .; V: TRBV28; J: TRBJ2-7; D: .; DNA: TGTGCCAGCAGTGCTGAGACCTACGAGCAGTACTTC; CDR3: CASSAETYEQYF
size: .; V: TRBV29-1; J: TRBJ1-2; D: TRBD1; DNA: TGCAGCGTGGCCCTAGGGGGCGAGAGCTACACCTTC; CDR3: CSVALGGESYTF
size: .; V: TRBV7-3; J: TRBJ2-1; D: TRBD1; DNA: TGTGCCAGCAGCGAAGCAGGGGGTAGCTCCTACAATGAGCAGTTCTTC; CDR3: CASSEAGGSSYNEQFF
size: .; V: TRBV7-2; J: TRBJ2-1; D: TRBD1; DNA: TGTGCCAGCAGCTTAGGGGACAGATCCTACAATGAGCAGTTCTTC; CDR3: CASSLGDRSYNEQFF
size: .; V: TRBV28; J: TRBJ2-1; D: TRBD2; DNA: TGTGCCAGCAGTCCCCGGACTAGCTCGTATGAGCAGTTCTTC; CDR3: CASSPRTSSYEQFF
size: once; V: TRBV6-1; J: TRBJ1-5; D: TRBD1; DNA: TGTGCCAGCAGTGAAGCGCGGGACAGTTTTCATCAGCCCCAGCATTTT; CDR3: CASSEARDSFHQPQHF
size: .; V: TRBV6-4; J: TRBJ2-2; D: .; DNA: TGTGCCAGCAGTGACGGACAGAACACCGGGGAGCTGTTTTTT; CDR3: CASSDGQNTGELFF
size: .; V: TRBV5-1; J: TRBJ2-1; D: TRBD2; DNA: TGCGCCAGCAGCTTGGTGGGTAGCGGGAACGGGTTCAATGAGCAGTTCTTC; CDR3: CASSLVGSGNGFNEQFF
size: .; V: TRBV7-9; J: TRBJ2-1; D: .; DNA: TGTGCCAGCAGCTTAGTGGGTACGGGAATCAATGAGCAGTTCTTC; CDR3: CASSLVGTGINEQFF
size: .; V: TRBV6-6; J: TRBJ2-7; D: TRBD2; DNA: TGTGCCAGCAGACCTCTTAGCGGGAGGGGCGGGGAGCAGTACTTC; CDR3: CASRPLSGRGGEQYF
size: .; V: TRBV7-3; J: TRBJ2-1; D: .; DNA: TGTGCCAGCAGCCCGAAGGGGGGGGCATTATATGAGCAGTTCTTC; CDR3: CASSPKGGALYEQFF
size: .; V: TRBV10-3; J: TRBJ1-1; D: TRBD1; DNA: TGTGCCATCAGTGAGTCGGAGACAGGGGATACCGACACTGAAGCTTTCTTT; CDR3: CAISESETGDTDTEAFF
size: .; V: TRBV29-1; J: TRBJ2-2; D: .; DNA: TGCAGCGTGAGAGGGTGGGCCGGGGAGCTGTTTTTT; CDR3: CSVRGWAGELFF
size: .; V: TRBV28; J: TRBJ1-5; D: .; DNA: TGTGCCAGCCACCCCGCGGAGGTAGGGCAGCCCCAGCATTTT; CDR3: CASHPAEVGQPQHF
size: .; V: TRBV2; J: TRBJ1-3; D: .; DNA: TGTGCCAGCAGTGATTTTCTTAGGGTGACAGATAGAGGAAACACCATATATTTT; CDR3: CASSDFLRVTDRGNTIYF
size: .; V: TRBV5-3; J: TRBJ2-7; D: .; DNA: TGTGCCAGAAGCGATTTTCGTGACAACCTTCTTTCCTACGAGCAGTACTTC; CDR3: CARSDFRDNLLSYEQYF
size: .; V: TRBV7-9; J: TRBJ1-1; D: .; DNA: TGTGCCAGCAGCCCTTGGCGGGAGGGCACTGAAGCTTTCTTT; CDR3: CASSPWREGTEAFF
size: .; V: TRBV6-1; J: TRBJ1-1; D: TRBD1; DNA: TGTGCCAGCTCCTTGTGGGACAGGCCGGAAGCTTTCTTT; CDR3: CASSLWDRPEAFF
size: .; V: TRBV10-3; J: TRBJ1-3; D: TRBD1; DNA: TGTGCCATCAGTGACCCACAGGGGGATGGAAACACCATATATTTT; CDR3: CAISDPQGDGNTIYF
size: .; V: TRBV7-9; J: TRBJ1-2; D: .; DNA: TGTGCCAGCAGCTTTCAGGACTCGGGAGGCTACACCTTC; CDR3: CASSFQDSGGYTF
size: .; V: TRBV9; J: TRBJ2-6; D: TRBD1; DNA: TGTGCCAGCAGTGACCGGGACAGGGCCCTCTCTGGGGCCAACGTCCTGACTTTC; CDR3: CASSDRDRALSGANVLTF
size: .; V: TRBV5-1; J: TRBJ2-5; D: TRBD2; DNA: TGCGCCAGCAGCGGAAGCGGGGGGGCGTACCAAGAGACCCAGTACTTC; CDR3: CASSGSGGAYQETQYF
size: .; V: TRBV5-4; J: TRBJ2-1; D: TRBD2; DNA: TGTGCCAGCAGTCCGAGGCTAGCGGGAGAAAATTCCTACAATGAGCAGTTCTTC; CDR3: CASSPRLAGENSYNEQFF
size: .; V: TRBV6-5; J: TRBJ1-2; D: TRBD1; DNA: TGTGCCAGCAGTCCCCGGGACAGCTATGGCTACACCTTC; CDR3: CASSPRDSYGYTF
size: .; V: TRBV6-1; J: TRBJ2-7; D: .; DNA: TGTGCCAGCAGTGTAACGATGGAGGCCTACGAGCAGTACTTC; CDR3: CASSVTMEAYEQYF
size: .; V: TRBV27; J: TRBJ1-6; D: TRBD1; DNA: TGTGCCAGCAGACCTTTGACAGGGGGCTCACCCCTCCACTTT; CDR3: CASRPLTGGSPLHF
size: .; V: TRBV4-1; J: TRBJ2-7; D: TRBD2; DNA: TGCGCCAGCAGCCAAGAGGGGGGGACGGCGTCCTACGAGCAGTACTTC; CDR3: CASSQEGGTASYEQYF
size: .; V: TRBV10-2; J: TRBJ1-1; D: .; DNA: TGCGCCAGCAGTGACTCCAGGTTAGACACTGAAGCTTTCTTT; CDR3: CASSDSRLDTEAFF
size: .; V: TRBV2; J: TRBJ2-7; D: .; DNA: TGTGCCAGCAGTGAAGCGCCACTCACCGGGCAGTACTTC; CDR3: CASSEAPLTGQYF
size: .; V: TRBV27; J: TRBJ2-1; D: .; DNA: TGTGCCAGCAGCAACCGTCTTTTCGGCTCCTACAATGAGCAGTTCTTC; CDR3: CASSNRLFGSYNEQFF
size: .; V: TRBV9; J: TRBJ2-1; D: .; DNA: TGTGCCAGCAGCGTCCGTATCGGTACGAGCATCAATGAGCAGTTCTTC; CDR3: CASSVRIGTSINEQFF
size: .; V: TRBV4-2; J: TRBJ2-7; D: .; DNA: TGTGCCAGTAGACAGGGAGGCTCCTACGAGCAGTACTTC; CDR3: CASRQGGSYEQYF
size: .; V: TRBV5-1; J: TRBJ2-3; D: .; DNA: TGCGCCAGCAGCACGGGACGGGGGATGGGCACAGATACGCAGTATTTT; CDR3: CASSTGRGMGTDTQYF
size: .; V: TRBV28; J: TRBJ1-6; D: TRBD1; DNA: TGTGCCACCAGACAGGGATACAATTCACCCCTCCACTTT; CDR3: CATRQGYNSPLHF
size: .; V: TRBV2; J: TRBJ2-1; D: TRBD2; DNA: TGTGCCAGCAGTGCCGGGACTAGCGGGAGCAATGAGCAGTTCTTC; CDR3: CASSAGTSGSNEQFF
size: .; V: TRBV6-5; J: TRBJ2-5; D: .; DNA: TGTGCCAGCAGTACAGGGACAGAGACCCAGTACTTC; CDR3: CASSTGTETQYF
size: .; V: TRBV7-9; J: TRBJ2-7; D: .; DNA: TGTGCCAGCAGCCCGTCTTCAGGACAGATCTACGAGCAGTACTTC; CDR3: CASSPSSGQIYEQYF
size: .; V: TRBV28; J: TRBJ1-2; D: TRBD1; DNA: TGTGCCAGTGGACGGGACAGACTTAACTATGGCTACACCTTC; CDR3: CASGRDRLNYGYTF
size: .; V: TRBV4-2; J: TRBJ1-1; D: .; DNA: TGTGCCTCCCAGGGGAACACTGAAGCTTTCTTT; CDR3: CASQGNTEAFF
size: .; V: TRBV10-1; J: TRBJ1-5; D: TRBD1; DNA: TGCGCCCAGACAGGGTTTCAGCCCCAGCATTTT; CDR3: CAQTGFQPQHF
size: .; V: TRBV28; J: TRBJ1-5; D: .; DNA: TGTGCCAGCAGTGCGGTTAATCAGCCCCAGCATTTT; CDR3: CASSAVNQPQHF
size: .; V: TRBV5-1; J: TRBJ2-3; D: TRBD2; DNA: TGCGCCAGCAGCTTGGTTGGACTAGCGGCAGATACGCAGTATTTT; CDR3: CASSLVGLAADTQYF
size: .; V: TRBV13; J: TRBJ2-7; D: TRBD1; DNA: TGTGCCAGCAGCTCCGGGACAGAGACCTACGAGCAGTACTTC; CDR3: CASSSGTETYEQYF
size: .; V: TRBV5-1; J: TRBJ2-7; D: TRBD1; DNA: TGCGCCAGCAGCACTGGACAGGGGCAAGACGAGCAGTACTTC; CDR3: CASSTGQGQDEQYF